This entry lists 18 T cell receptor beta chains sequenced from one sample in a study of blood T cell repertoires in COVID-19. Assay used: immunoSEQ multiplex PCR; TCRdb lists only in-frame clones, some missing. The sample yields 80,000 to 85,000 clones, roughly four fifths seen once. The specimen was peripheral blood. Receptors originate from a human donor in a cohort sampled during active COVID-19.

The chain links TRBV12-3 or TRBV12-4 to TRBJ1-2; no clear D. Trimming took off 6 bases at V and 0 bases at J, with 8 bases between the two ends. The CDR3 totals 13 residues. The CDR3 spells CASSATTNYGYTF. The CDR3 DNA reads as TGTGCCAGCAGCGCGACAACTAACTATGGCTACACCTTC.

CDR3 in amino acids: CASSDDTYEQYF. CDR3 nucleotides: TGTGCCAGCAGTGACGATACTTACGAGCAGTACTTC. V usage is TRBV6-4 and J usage is TRBJ2-7; no definite D call. The V gene lost 2 bases and the J gene lost 4 bases, with 6 bases spanning the gap. This CDR3 is 12 amino acids long. Per germline, CDR1 MRHNA and CDR2 SNTAGT.

This clone was found once. This chain connects TRBV20-1 to TRBJ2-1, with 9 bases that match TRBD1. Per germline, CDR1 DFQATT and CDR2 SNEGSKA (reference sequence). J was trimmed by 9 bases and V by 6 bases; bases with no gene match: 3. This CDR3 has 11 amino acids. In DNA form, the CDR3 reads TGCAGTGCAAACAGGGGGCTTGAGCAGTTCTTC. Its translation is CSANRGLEQFF.

This clone was counted at least ten times. Other DNA sequences in this sample translate to the same CDR3. In DNA form, the CDR3 reads TGTGCCAGCAGTTTAGGGACAGGGGGCAATCAGCCCCAGCATTTT. Amino acid sequence: CASSLGTGGNQPQHF. The chain is built from TRBV27 and TRBJ1-5; the match to TRBD1 covers 10 bases. The J segment lost 2 bases and the V segment lost 2 bases, leaving 0 bases of the junction unmatched. Per the germline V gene, CDR1 is MNHEY and CDR2 is SMNVEV (reference sequence). This CDR3 has 15 amino acids.

This clone has a single count. CDR3 residues: CATRRSNEKLFF. As DNA, the CDR3 is TGTGCAACCCGGCGGAGTAATGAAAAACTGTTTTTT. The chain uses TRBV6-5 and TRBJ1-4, with D unclear. CDR3 length equals 12 residues. The germline CDR1 and CDR2 sequences are MNHEY and SVGAGI.

This clone occurred a few times. This chain links TRBV6-5 with TRBJ1-1; no definite D call. There are 14 residues in the CDR3. V was shortened by 0 bases and J by 2 bases, with 7 bases between the two germline ends. Germline CDR1 is MNHEY and CDR2 is SVGAGI. The CDR3 sequence: CASSYSTVNTEAFF. CDR3 nucleotides: TGTGCCAGCAGTTACTCCACAGTTAACACTGAAGCTTTCTTT.

The rearrangement uses TRBV2 and TRBJ1-5, with 7 positions matching TRBD1. CDR1 and CDR2 from the germline V gene are SNHLY and FYNNEI. This CDR3 has 14 amino acids. The V segment lost 5 bases and the J segment 5 bases; nucleotides outside the gene matches: 6. The CDR3 is CASSRSGGHQPQHF. The DNA of the CDR3 is TGTGCCAGCAGTCGTTCAGGGGGGCATCAGCCCCAGCATTTT.

The chain recombines TRBV7-9 with TRBJ2-3; maybe TRBD1 (6 bases). V lost 6 bases and J lost 5, with 24 bases in between. CDR3 size: 17 residues. Per the germline V gene, CDR1 is SEHNR and CDR2 is FQNEAQ (reference sequence). The CDR3 spells CASSRSSGNRVKDTQYF. CDR3 bases: TGTGCCAGCAGTCGCTCCTCCGGTAACAGGGTGAAAGATACGCAGTATTTT.

The J gene is TRBJ2-1, the V gene TRBV9; D is unresolved. In germline, CDR1 is SGDLS, CDR2 YYNGEE. The CDR3 extends over 14 amino acids. Trimming took off 3 bases at V and 3 bases at J, with 10 bases between the two ends. CDR3 in amino acids: CASSGSRSYNEQFF. The CDR3 region has the DNA TGTGCCAGCAGCGGCTCTAGGAGCTACAATGAGCAGTTCTTC.

The chain joins TRBV11-3 to TRBJ2-5; maybe TRBD2 (5 bases). The CDR3 extends over 13 amino acids. The V end lost 1 base, the J end lost 7 bases, and 10 bases lay between the germline ends. Germline V gives CDR1 SGHNT, CDR2 YENEEA. The CDR3 DNA sequence: TGTGCCAGCAGCTTAGCTGCGGGCGCGACCCAGTACTTC. Protein product: CASSLAAGATQYF.

This chain joins TRBV28 and TRBJ2-7; D is uncertain. This CDR3 is built from 11 residues. Trimming cost V 5 bases and J 6 bases, with 8 bases left between them. The germline V gene encodes CDR1 MDHEN and CDR2 SYDVKM. The CDR3 nucleotides are TGTGCCAGCAGTCCCCCCGGCGAGCAGTACTTC. Translating it yields CASSPPGEQYF.

The chain is built from TRBV19 and TRBJ1-6, with 7 bases aligning to TRBD1. This CDR3 region has 13 residues. The germline CDR1 and CDR2 sequences are LNHDA and SQIVND (reference sequence). V lost 6 bases and J lost 7; bases outside the gene matches: 3. CDR3 loop: CASRVDRNSPLHF. The CDR3 DNA reads TGTGCCAGTAGAGTGGACAGGAATTCACCCCTCCACTTT.

V gene TRBV12-3 or TRBV12-4 combines with J gene TRBJ1-1; 9 bases are shared with TRBD1. The CDR3 covers 13 residues. Trimming at V came to 5 bases and at J to 8 bases, leaving 6 bases not matched to a gene. CDR3 amino acids: CASSPTGGSEAFF. DNA for the CDR3: TGTGCCAGCAGTCCGACAGGGGGTTCCGAAGCTTTCTTT.

The rearrangement links TRBV10-3 to TRBJ1-4; 10 bases align to TRBD1. The CDR3 is 14 amino acids. V dropped 6 bases and J dropped 8; count of bases not matched to a gene: 6. CDR1 is ENHRY and CDR2 is SYGVKD in the germline V gene. The CDR3 protein is CAISRDRGGEKLFF. The CDR3 nucleotides read TGTGCCATCAGCCGGGACAGGGGTGGGGAAAAACTGTTTTTT.

The chain joins TRBV30 to TRBJ1-5; weak D call: TRBD1 (6 bases). The CDR3 is 16 amino acids. Per the germline V gene, CDR1 is GTSNPN and CDR2 is SVGIG (reference sequence). V was cut by 1 base and J by 2 bases, with 15 bases left in between. The CDR3: CAWSAPTGLGNQPQHF. DNA of the CDR3: TGTGCCTGGAGTGCCCCGACAGGTTTAGGCAATCAGCCCCAGCATTTT.

This chain links TRBV18 with TRBJ1-1; 9 bases are shared with TRBD1. V gave up 3 bases and J gave up 0 bases; unmatched junction bases: 5. This CDR3 comprises 16 residues. Germline CDR1 is KGHSH and CDR2 is LQKENI. Here the CDR3 reads CASSPGTGKLNTEAFF. In nucleotides, the CDR3 is TGTGCCAGCTCACCCGGGACAGGGAAACTGAACACTGAAGCTTTCTTT.

The V gene is TRBV19, the J gene TRBJ2-2, with a possible D match to TRBD1 (6 bases). CDR1 is LNHDA, CDR2 SQIVND, per germline (reference sequence). The CDR3 has 13 residues. V lost 6 bases and J lost 4, with 9 bases in between. This CDR3 is CASSNRVTGELFF. Here the CDR3 DNA reads TGTGCCAGTAGCAACAGGGTCACCGGGGAGCTGTTTTTT.

V gene TRBV2 combines with J gene TRBJ2-7; 12 bases are shared with TRBD1. CDR3 size: 16 residues. The V and J ends lost 0 bases and 12 bases, in that order; junction bases with no gene match: 12. The V gene's germline CDR1 is SNHLY and CDR2 FYNNEI. CDR3 in amino acids: CASSEAQGGDRGPGYF. The CDR3 nucleotides are TGTGCCAGCAGTGAAGCTCAGGGCGGGGACAGGGGGCCGGGGTACTTC.